This T cell receptor (beta chain) was documented in a study of cytomegalovirus exposure and HLA in healthy donors. Study-level information: Out of around 360 genotyped donors, about 76% belonged to the Caucasian-associated ancestry cluster.

With regard to this clone: What it binds is unknown.

PCR involved 60 Vbeta and 13 Jbeta primers. Using immunoSEQ multiplex PCR, the repertoire was profiled, and TCRdb retains in-frame clones only, with some absent. The repertoire holds more than 150,000 clones, about 90% seen once, with approximately 0.23% in the top ten. This CDR3 has 16 residues. Trimming left V 4 bases short and J 0 bases short, with 15 bases between. Germline V gene sequence: CDR1 MNHEY, CDR2 SMNVEV (reference sequence). General study results and limits: Reported results showed that the classifier diagnosed cytomegalovirus status with high specificity and sensitivity. CMV serostatus was the sole immune exposure data available.

The sequencing input was PBMCs. The chain combines TRBV27 with TRBJ1-2; TRBD1 might be the D (5 bases). The clonotype was recovered from a girl under three years old in good health and CMV-seronegative. The CDR3 DNA reads TGTGCCAGCAGTTCAAATCAGGGTATAGCTAACTATGGCTACACCTTC. It translates to CASSSNQGIANYGYTF.